This T cell receptor (beta chain) was obtained from a study of T cells in Graves' hyperthyroidism and ophthalmopathy. Study summary: Peripheral blood was secured at the point of initial diagnosis, before any treatment.

This clonotype was recorded many times. Amplified TCR beta CDR3 regions came from RNA transcripts. A set of HTBI primers served as the primers for a first-round RT-PCR of the TCR CDR3. TCRdb called the multiplex PCR reads again in MiXCR, with one record for every CDR3 protein. This sample has hundreds of thousands of distinct CDR3 sequences; 15% to 18% occur once, and the top ten carry about 27%. The V gene end was trimmed by 4 bases and the J gene end by 7 bases; junction bases not matched to a gene: 3. The CDR3 totals 12 residues. Looked up from germline, CDR1 is SGHRS and CDR2 is YFSETQ. V is TRBV5-1 and J is TRBJ2-7, with 9 nucleotides matching TRBD1. Specimen: blood. The clonotype was recovered from a woman aged 18 to 35 with Graves' hyperthyroidism that later progressed to Graves' ophthalmopathy. The CDR3 reads CASSRTGEEQYF. In DNA, the CDR3 is TGCGCCAGCAGCCGGACAGGGGAAGAGCAGTACTTC.